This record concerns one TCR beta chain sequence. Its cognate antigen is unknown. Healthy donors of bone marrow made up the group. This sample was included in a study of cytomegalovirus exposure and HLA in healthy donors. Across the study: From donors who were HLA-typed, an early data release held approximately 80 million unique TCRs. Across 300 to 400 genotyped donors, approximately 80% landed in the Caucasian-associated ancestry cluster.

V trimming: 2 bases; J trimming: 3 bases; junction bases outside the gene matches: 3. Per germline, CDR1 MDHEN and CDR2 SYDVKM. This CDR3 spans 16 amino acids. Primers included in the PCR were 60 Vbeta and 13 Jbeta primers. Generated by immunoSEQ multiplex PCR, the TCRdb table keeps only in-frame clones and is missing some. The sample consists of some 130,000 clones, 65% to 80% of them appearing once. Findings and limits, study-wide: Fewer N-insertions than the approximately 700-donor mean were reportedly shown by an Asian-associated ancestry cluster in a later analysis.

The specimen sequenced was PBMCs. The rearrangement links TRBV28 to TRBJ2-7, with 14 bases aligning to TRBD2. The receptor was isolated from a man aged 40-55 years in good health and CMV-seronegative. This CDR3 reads CASSLDGTSGSYEQYF. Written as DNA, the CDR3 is TGTGCCAGCAGTTTAGACGGGACTAGCGGGAGCTACGAGCAGTACTTC.